This T cell receptor beta chain was recorded in a study of blood T cell repertoires in COVID-19. In this sample, this clone turned up a few times. The table came from immunoSEQ multiplex PCR; TCRdb's copy has only in-frame clones and leaves some out. Of around 280,000 clones listed, approximately 84% are singletons. The sequence derives from a woman under 40 who had recovered from COVID-19. Sequencing was done on a sample of peripheral blood.

The CDR3 spells CASSSQVGTEAFF. The CDR3 bases are TGTGCCAGCAGCTCCCAGGTGGGCACTGAAGCTTTCTTT. The genes are TRBV7-3 and TRBJ1-1; no reliable D call. CDR3 size: 13 residues. V shed 4 bases and J shed 4 bases, with 10 bases lying between them. Germline V gene sequence: CDR1 SGHTA, CDR2 FQGTGA.